This entry lists 9 T cell receptor beta chains sequenced from one sample in a study of T cells after yellow fever vaccination. TCRdb analysed the 5' RACE reads with MiXCR anew, one entry per CDR3 protein. The repertoire holds 500,000 to 650,000 distinct CDR3 sequences, around 17% seen once, with 17% in the top ten. Here the sequenced sample was PBMCs, taken 5 to 6 days after the first yellow fever vaccination. The origin of the receptors is a man between 18 and 35 years old who received the YFV17D yellow fever vaccine.

This chain's CDR3 is CSARWQTLEAFF. Written as DNA, the CDR3 is TGCAGTGCTCGGTGGCAGACCCTAGAAGCTTTCTTT. The genes are TRBV20-1 and TRBJ1-1; D ambiguous. Trimming cost V 5 bases and J 8 bases, with 15 bases left between them. CDR3 length: 12 amino acids. Germline-derived CDR1 and CDR2 are DFQATT and SNEGSKA (reference sequence).

The chain links TRBV6-2 or TRBV6-3 to TRBJ2-7, with a tentative D call TRBD2 (6 bases). Germline loops: CDR1 MNHEY, CDR2 SVGEGT. The CDR3 loop spans 16 amino acids. V shed 4 bases and J shed 4 bases, with 20 bases lying between them. CDR3 nucleotides: TGTGCCAGCAGTTTTCCTAGGACTAACTTCGATTACGAGCAGTACTTC. Encoded protein: CASSFPRTNFDYEQYF.

The chain recombines TRBV10-1 with TRBJ2-2; D gene unclear. The CDR3 consists of 13 residues. The germline V and J ends were trimmed by 0 bases and 6 bases, with 5 bases remaining between them. The germline CDR1 and CDR2 sequences are WNHNN and SYGVQD (reference sequence). The CDR3 spells CASSESPPGELFF. The CDR3 nucleotides are TGCGCCAGCAGTGAGTCCCCTCCCGGGGAGCTGTTTTTT.

J is TRBJ2-5 and V is TRBV25-1; the D is unclear. The CDR3 spans 13 residues. Looked up from germline, CDR1 is MGHDK and CDR2 is SYGVNS. Trimming removed 10 bases from V and 10 bases from J, with 22 bases in between. CDR3 sequence: CATFWQNPRNQYF. In nucleotides, the CDR3 is TGTGCCACCTTCTGGCAGAACCCCCGCAACCAGTACTTC.

This clonotype was seen only a few times. The gene calls are TRBV7-2 and TRBJ1-2, with 9 positions matching TRBD1. V shed 5 bases, J shed 4 bases, and the junction held 11 bases outside the gene matches. The germline CDR1 and CDR2 sequences are SGHTA and FQGNSA. The CDR3 spans 16 residues. The CDR3 DNA follows: TGTGCCAGCAGCCTCCCCCGGGACAGGGTTAGCTATGGCTACACCTTC. Amino acids: CASSLPRDRVSYGYTF.

The genes are TRBV4-1 and TRBJ2-5, with 9 bases fitting TRBD1. This CDR3 spans 15 amino acids. After removal of 2 bases from V and 6 bases from J, the junction contained 7 bases not matched to a gene. Per germline, CDR1 MGHRA and CDR2 YSYEKL. CDR3 DNA: TGCGCCAGCAGCCAACCCCGGACAGGGGCGAAGACCCAGTACTTC. This translates into CASSQPRTGAKTQYF.

This rearrangement joins TRBV14 to TRBJ1-6; D remains ambiguous. This CDR3 contains 14 residues. Trimming pared 2 bases from V and 9 bases from J, leaving 11 bases between. Germline V gene sequence: CDR1 SGHDN, CDR2 FVKESK. The CDR3 sequence is CASSQRTTSSPLHF. DNA of the CDR3: TGTGCCAGCAGCCAACGCACAACGAGTTCACCCCTCCACTTT.

This clonotype was seen a handful of times. The rearrangement joins TRBV6-2 or TRBV6-3 to TRBJ1-1; D call uncertain. This CDR3 comprises 10 residues. The V end was cut by 8 bases, the J end by 11 bases, with 12 bases between. CDR1 and CDR2 (germline): MNHEY, SVGEGT. This CDR3 is CASGHLKAFF. The CDR3 region has the DNA TGTGCCAGCGGTCATTTGAAGGCTTTCTTT.

This clonotype was seen many times. The V gene is TRBV5-1, the J gene TRBJ1-2, with 7 nucleotides matching TRBD1. The CDR3 runs to 15 residues. Germline CDR1 is SGHRS and CDR2 is YFSETQ. V shed 2 bases, J shed 0 bases, and the junction held 4 bases outside the gene matches. In DNA, the CDR3 is TGCGCCAGCAGCTTACGGGGGACAGCTAACTATGGCTACACCTTC. Protein: CASSLRGTANYGYTF.